This TCR beta chain is from a study of identical twins' blood T cells (dated by TCRdb to the early 2010s). Regarding the study in general: The approximately 12 libraries, six for the alpha chain and six for the beta chain, together yielded some 48 million Illumina reads. TCR alpha and beta chain repertoires of three pairs of monozygous twins were compared using next-generation sequencing to assess genetic influence on repertoire formation.

Libraries were constructed by 5' RACE. Sequencing relied on an Illumina Genome Analyzer IIx. The RNA-based TCR cDNA libraries were made using a previously described protocol that was modified in several ways. To prevent cross-contamination, barcodes specific to each sample were added to both ends of every TCR cDNA library during cDNA synthesis and amplification. In the original analysis: Between about 100,000 and nearly 500,000 clonotypes were identified per individual, and about 2 to 3.6 million CDR3-containing reads were obtained per library. Reads carrying improper barcode index combinations were removed, after which the MiTCR software was used to build a cloneset for each library. MiTCR filtered or rescued low-quality reads and corrected PCR and sequencing errors when assembling CDR3 clonotypes. Artificial out-of-frame clonotypes were mapped to in-frame sequences, with one indel allowed in the CDR3, and then removed. To measure how similar V and J gene usage was between donors, Jensen-Shannon divergence was divided by mean entropy. TCRdb ran its own pipeline on the public reads, namely fastp trimming at Q25 and MiXCR clone calling, and kept in-frame beta chains. Here each entry gathers all rows of one CDR3 protein and keeps the most common genes and DNA. TCRdb's processing, not the study's, gives the V and J calls here. Recorded for this sample are a few hundred thousand distinct CDR3 sequences; 28% of them occurred a single time. Clones ranked in the top ten supply about 6.1% of the sample.

What the work shows at the level of the full study, not this receptor alone: The count of CDR3 clonotypes shared by two donors depended mainly on the product of the two donors' cloneset sizes, and twins did not clearly depart from this trend. Among the most abundant TCRbeta clonotypes, every donor shared more CDR3 sequences with her own twin than with unrelated donors. The study stated that the proposed role of the TCRalpha J segment in MHC recognition during thymic selection needs to be validated by independent studies. Twin pairs were reported to be markedly more alike in V gene usage than unrelated donors were, even when looking at non-selected out-of-frame TCRbeta clonotypes. Because the twins were reared together, environmental influences could not be excluded as an explanation for twin similarity.

In regard to this clonotype: Its antigen target is currently unknown. The input lacks base qualities; no much larger clone sits a single base away.

Donors were six healthy women forming three monozygous twin pairs. All three twin pairs had been reared together and were thought likely to have met the same infectious agents and vaccines. RNA was isolated from peripheral blood mononuclear cells and used to prepare TCR cDNA libraries. From cysteine to phenylalanine, the CDR3 is 14 amino acids long. Just the 42-base CDR3 DNA is kept, in frame starting at base 1. CDR1 and CDR2 are drawn from the germline V gene: SGHDT, YYEEEE. The germline ends are 14 bases apart after V is trimmed by 4 bases and J by 3 bases. The V and J genes are TRBV5-6 and TRBJ2-7; 6 matching bases give a weak D call of TRBD1. This TCR was sampled from a woman between 18 and 50 years old in good health. The specimen sequenced was PBMCs. In nucleotide form, the sequence is TGTGCCAGCAGCGCCGGGACACCTCACTACGAGCAGTACTTC. Its amino acids are CASSAGTPHYEQYF.